The 24 T cell receptor beta chains in this list originate from one sample, sequenced in a study of T cell responses to AZD1222 COVID-19 vaccine. TCRdb keeps only in-frame clones here, not all; method: immunoSEQ multiplex PCR. In the table there are some 80,000 clones, approximately 88% of which are singletons. The sequences come from peripheral blood, collected 28 days after the second dose of the MenACWY control vaccine. These receptors were taken from an adult who received the MenACWY meningococcal vaccine as a control.

The chain is built from TRBV30 and TRBJ2-1; 8 bases line up with TRBD2. This CDR3 comprises 14 residues. After removal of 3 bases from V and 6 bases from J, the junction contained 7 bases not matched to a gene. The germline V gene encodes CDR1 GTSNPN and CDR2 SVGIG (reference sequence). The CDR3 nucleotides read TGTGCCTGGAGGATGGTAGCGGGGAGCAATGAGCAGTTCTTC. Protein product: CAWRMVAGSNEQFF.

The rearrangement links TRBV14 to TRBJ1-6; D gene uncertain. From germline, CDR1 is SGHDN and CDR2 FVKESK. This CDR3 region has 16 residues. Trimming left V 1 base short and J 6 bases short, with 13 bases between. The CDR3, as DNA: TGTGCCAGCAGCCAAGGCCGGGTCAAGGGTAATTCACCCCTCCACTTT. Its protein is CASSQGRVKGNSPLHF.

This clone appeared once. The CDR3 DNA sequence: TGTGCCAGCAGTTTCTCCTACCGGGCTTTCTTT. Its translation is CASSFSYRAFF. The chain employs TRBV28 and TRBJ1-1; no clear D. CDR3 length: 11 residues. In germline, CDR1 is MDHEN, CDR2 SYDVKM. V gave up 3 bases and J gave up 11 bases, with 10 bases separating them.

The chain has TRBV6-2 or TRBV6-3 and TRBJ1-2, with unresolved D. Germline loops: CDR1 MNHEY, CDR2 SVGEGT. V was clipped by 0 bases and J by 6 bases, with 8 bases between them. This CDR3 region has 13 residues. The CDR3 bases are TGTGCCAGCAGTTACTCGATGATGAATGGCTACACCTTC. As protein: CASSYSMMNGYTF.

V usage is TRBV7-2 and J usage is TRBJ1-5; TRBD1 matches at 7 bases. From germline, CDR1 is SGHTA and CDR2 FQGNSA. J lost 1 base, V lost 5 bases, and 8 bases had no gene match. The CDR3 consists of 16 residues. CDR3 nucleotides: TGTGCCAGCAGCGCCGACAGGGTTGGGAGCAATCAGCCCCAGCATTTT. This encodes CASSADRVGSNQPQHF.

The CDR3 nucleotides read TGCAGCGTTTCCAGAGGGGCAGGGGACTATGGCTACACCTTC. This sequence encodes CSVSRGAGDYGYTF. J is TRBJ1-2 and V is TRBV29-1; D is perhaps TRBD1 (6 bases). Per the germline V gene, CDR1 is SQVTM and CDR2 is ANQGSEA. The length of the CDR3 is 14 residues. Trimming removed 5 bases from V and 3 bases from J, with 16 bases in between.

This clone was detected only a few times. The V and J genes are TRBV30 and TRBJ1-5; D is undetermined. V dropped 1 base and J dropped 7 bases, with 23 bases sitting between them. CDR3 size: 17 residues. Germline V gene sequence: CDR1 GTSNPN, CDR2 SVGIG (reference sequence). This CDR3 reads CAWSGHPGLSTYQPQHF. CDR3 in DNA: TGTGCCTGGAGTGGACACCCGGGCCTGTCCACCTACCAGCCCCAGCATTTT.

The V and J genes are TRBV7-9 and TRBJ2-5; either TRBD1 or TRBD2 may fit D (5 bases each). The germline gives CDR1 SEHNR, CDR2 FQNEAQ (reference sequence). CDR3 length: 15 residues. V dropped 1 base and J dropped 5 bases, with 14 bases sitting between them. The CDR3, as DNA: TGTGCCAGCAGCTTAGGGGGCCCGGGACGGGAGACCCAGTACTTC. It yields the protein CASSLGGPGRETQYF.

This clone is a singleton in its sample. The chain combines TRBV27 with TRBJ1-5; TRBD1 might be the D (5 bases). Trimming took off 2 bases at V and 7 bases at J, with 9 bases between the two ends. CDR3 length: 13 amino acids. Per germline, CDR1 MNHEY and CDR2 SMNVEV (reference sequence). The CDR3 region is CASSLEWDQPQHF. Written as DNA, the CDR3 is TGTGCCAGCAGTTTAGAATGGGACCAGCCCCAGCATTTT.

This chain links TRBV15 with TRBJ2-7; 7 bases match TRBD2. J gave up 1 base and V 1 base, and 4 bases lay outside the gene matches. This CDR3 has 15 amino acids. CDR1 LNHNV and CDR2 YYDKDF come from the germline V gene (reference sequence). In DNA, the CDR3 is TGTGCCACCAGCAGAGCGGCGGGGGAGTCCTACGAGCAGTACTTC. Its protein is CATSRAAGESYEQYF.

In nucleotides, the CDR3 is TGTGCCAGCATCCAGGGTGTCCGCTATGGCTACACCTTC. Protein product: CASIQGVRYGYTF. The J gene is TRBJ1-2, the V gene TRBV6-6; D is perhaps TRBD1 (5 bases). CDR3 length equals 13 residues. The V and J ends lost 7 bases and 4 bases respectively, with 13 bases between them. Germline lookup yields CDR1 MNHNY and CDR2 SVGAGI (reference sequence).

J is TRBJ1-5 and V is TRBV20-1, with 12 bases aligning to TRBD1. The CDR3 runs to 18 residues. CDR1 is DFQATT and CDR2 is SNEGSKA in the germline V gene (reference sequence). V lost 3 bases, J lost 0 bases, and 9 bases stayed unmatched. CDR3: CSASPGQGAENSNQPQHF. CDR3 coding DNA: TGCAGTGCTAGTCCGGGACAGGGGGCCGAAAATAGCAATCAGCCCCAGCATTTT.

The rearrangement links TRBV5-6 to TRBJ2-7; 10 nucleotides agree with TRBD1. The J segment lost 1 base and the V segment lost 0 bases, leaving 4 bases of the junction unmatched. The CDR3 runs 16 residues. Germline CDR1 is SGHDT and CDR2 is YYEEEE. The CDR3 DNA sequence: TGTGCCAGCAGCTTGGAAGGGACAGGGGCATCCTACGAGCAGTACTTC. This encodes CASSLEGTGASYEQYF.

V gene TRBV2 combines with J gene TRBJ2-2; D might be TRBD1 or TRBD2, each matching 5 bases. This CDR3 contains 17 residues. Germline CDR1 and CDR2: SNHLY and FYNNEI. V lost 5 bases and J lost 4, with 20 bases in between. The CDR3 DNA sequence: TGTGCCAGCAGTATCTGGGGACCTACTAGTTTCACCGGGGAGCTGTTTTTT. This gives the protein CASSIWGPTSFTGELFF. The full variable domain, with the rest looked up from reference TRBV2 and TRBJ2-2, is EPEVTQTPSHQVTQMGQEVILRCVPISNHLYFYWYRQILGQKVEFLVSFYNNEISEKSEIFDDQFSVERPDGSNFTLKIRSTKLEDSAMYFCASSIWGPTSFTGELFFGEGSRLTVL.

The rearrangement joins TRBV4-3 to TRBJ1-3; no clear D gene. Per germline, CDR1 LGHNA and CDR2 YSLEER. The CDR3 sequence is 16 residues long. The V and J ends lost 1 base and 0 bases respectively, with 10 bases between them. The CDR3 nucleotides are TGCGCCAGCAGCCAAGGGAATGCGATCTCTGGAAACACCATATATTTT. This encodes CASSQGNAISGNTIYF.

Only a few counts were recorded for this clone. The chain links TRBV15 to TRBJ2-1; no firm D call. Trimming removed 0 bases from V and 7 bases from J, with 7 bases in between. CDR1 and CDR2 (germline): LNHNV, YYDKDF (reference sequence). The CDR3 totals 13 residues. CDR3 sequence: CATSRDYANEQFF. As DNA, the CDR3 is TGTGCCACCAGCAGAGATTACGCAAATGAGCAGTTCTTC.

CDR3: CASSLNPPGTGAEAFF. CDR3 DNA: TGTGCCAGCAGCCTAAACCCCCCCGGGACAGGGGCTGAAGCTTTCTTT. The genes are TRBV7-2 and TRBJ1-1; 10 positions match TRBD1. This CDR3 is 16 amino acids long. With 5 bases clipped from V and 6 bases from J, the junction kept 12 bases outside the gene matches. Looked up from germline, CDR1 is SGHTA and CDR2 is FQGNSA. The full variable domain, its missing parts supplied by reference TRBV7-2 and TRBJ1-1, is GAGVSQSPSNKVTEKGKDVELRCDPISGHTALYWYRQSLGQGLEFLIYFQGNSAPDKSGLPSDRFSAERTGGSVSTLTIQRTQQEDSAVYLCASSLNPPGTGAEAFFGQGTRLTVV.

The V call is TRBV12-3 or TRBV12-4, the J call TRBJ2-7; 7 bases fit TRBD1. CDR3 length: 13 residues. V lost 6 bases and J lost 2; bases outside the gene matches: 4. CDR3 loop: CASRSDRTYEQYF. Here the CDR3 DNA reads TGTGCCAGCAGGTCGGACAGGACCTACGAGCAGTACTTC.

The chain has TRBV9 and TRBJ1-2; 8 bases agree with TRBD1. From germline, CDR1 is SGDLS and CDR2 YYNGEE. The CDR3 spans 16 residues. The V gene end was trimmed by 0 bases and the J gene end by 7 bases; junction bases not matched to a gene: 11. Here the CDR3 reads CASSVGSGTGDRGYTF. CDR3 nucleotide sequence: TGTGCCAGCAGCGTAGGTAGTGGGACAGGTGATCGTGGCTACACCTTC.

J is TRBJ1-5 and V is TRBV2, with a weak D call TRBD1 (5 bases). The germline gives CDR1 SNHLY, CDR2 FYNNEI. The germline V and J ends were trimmed by 7 bases and 0 bases, with 10 bases remaining between them. This CDR3 contains 14 residues. In nucleotides, the CDR3 is TGTGCCAGCACCCGAGGGGATAGCAATCAGCCCCAGCATTTT. Amino acids: CASTRGDSNQPQHF.

The chain carries TRBV20-1 and TRBJ2-7; D is possibly TRBD2 (5 bases). Germline V gene lookup returns CDR1 DFQATT and CDR2 SNEGSKA (reference sequence). The V end lost 7 bases, the J end lost 2 bases, and 9 bases lay between the germline ends. This CDR3 is built from 11 residues. The CDR3, as DNA: TGCAGTGTGGACTCAGCCTACGAGCAGTACTTC. This translates into CSVDSAYEQYF.

This sequence joins TRBV6-6 and TRBJ1-1, with TRBD1 identical over 8 bases. V lost 2 bases and J lost 5; bases outside the gene matches: 10. Germline CDR1 MNHNY, CDR2 SVGAGI (reference sequence). The CDR3 runs to 16 residues. CDR3 DNA sequence: TGTGCCAGCAGTTACCCCGGGACAGGAACGGGGACTGAAGCTTTCTTT. This gives the protein CASSYPGTGTGTEAFF.

This clone was observed once. The junction differs from germline at one of its ends, possibly a read error. The J gene is TRBJ1-1, the V gene TRBV14; 9 bases align to TRBD1. The CDR3 is 14 amino acids. Germline V CDR1 and CDR2: SGHDN, FVKESK. CDR3 protein: CASNQQGANTEAFF. The DNA of the CDR3 is TGTGCCAGCAACCAACAGGGGGCGAACACTGAAGCTTTCTTT.

This clone was seen only a few times. This chain uses TRBV13 with TRBJ2-2; 8 positions agree with TRBD1. The CDR3 is 16 residues long. CDR1 is PRHDT and CDR2 is FYEKMQ in the germline V gene (reference sequence). J lost 5 bases, V lost 1 base, and 6 bases had no gene match. CDR3 sequence (DNA): TGTGCCAGCAGCTTAGTGCAGGGGGCGAGGACCGGGGAGCTGTTTTTT. It is translated as CASSLVQGARTGELFF.